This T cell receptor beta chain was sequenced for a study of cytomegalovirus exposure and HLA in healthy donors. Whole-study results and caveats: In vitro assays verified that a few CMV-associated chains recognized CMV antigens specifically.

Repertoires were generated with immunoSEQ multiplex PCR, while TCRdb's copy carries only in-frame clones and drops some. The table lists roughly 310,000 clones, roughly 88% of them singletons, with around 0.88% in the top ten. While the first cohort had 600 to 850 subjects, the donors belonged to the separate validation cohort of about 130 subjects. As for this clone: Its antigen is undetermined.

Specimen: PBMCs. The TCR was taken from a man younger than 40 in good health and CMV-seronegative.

CDR3 nucleotide sequence: TGTGCCAGCAGCAGAGCTTCGACAGGGGTCTATGGCTACACCTTC. Protein product: CASSRASTGVYGYTF. The rearrangement uses TRBV5-6 and TRBJ1-2; 8 positions agree with TRBD1. The ends lost 4 bases at V and 4 bases at J; junction bases unmatched: 9. The CDR3 is made up of 15 amino acids. Germline V gene data show CDR1 as SGHDT and CDR2 as YYEEEE.